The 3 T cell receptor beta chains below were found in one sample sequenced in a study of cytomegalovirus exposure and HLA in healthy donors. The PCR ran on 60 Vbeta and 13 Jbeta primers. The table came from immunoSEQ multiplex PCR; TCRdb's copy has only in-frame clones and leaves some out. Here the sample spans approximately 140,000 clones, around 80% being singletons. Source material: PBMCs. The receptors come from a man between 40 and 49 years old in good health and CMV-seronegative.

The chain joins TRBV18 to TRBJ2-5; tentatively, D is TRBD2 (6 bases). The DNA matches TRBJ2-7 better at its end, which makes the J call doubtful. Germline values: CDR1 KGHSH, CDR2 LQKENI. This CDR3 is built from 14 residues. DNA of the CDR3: TGTGCCAGCTCGCGAGGGGACTTTGACTACGAGCAGTACTTC. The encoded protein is CASSRGDFDYEQYF.

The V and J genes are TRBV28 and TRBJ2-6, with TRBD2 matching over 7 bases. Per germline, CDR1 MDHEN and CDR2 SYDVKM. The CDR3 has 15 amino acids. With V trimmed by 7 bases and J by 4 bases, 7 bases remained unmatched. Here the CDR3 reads CASTIAGAGANVLTF. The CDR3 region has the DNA TGTGCCAGCACTATAGCGGGTGCCGGGGCCAACGTCCTGACTTTC.

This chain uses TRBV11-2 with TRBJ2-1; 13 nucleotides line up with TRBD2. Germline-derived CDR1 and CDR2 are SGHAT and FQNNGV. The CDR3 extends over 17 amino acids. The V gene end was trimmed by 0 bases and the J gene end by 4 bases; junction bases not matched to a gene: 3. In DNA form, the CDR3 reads TGTGCCAGCAGCTTAGAGATGGGACTAGCGGGATACAATGAGCAGTTCTTC. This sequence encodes CASSLEMGLAGYNEQFF.